The clone carrying this TCR beta chain was counted between two and nine times. Its target is unknown. Other DNA sequences within the sample encode an identical CDR3. Some clones are missing from TCRdb's copy, which holds only in-frame ones; the method was immunoSEQ multiplex PCR. The sample lists roughly 21,000 clones, under 85% seen once, with roughly 15% in the top ten. This entry is derived from a study of CD4 T cells in relation to SARS-CoV-2 and coronaviruses. Study results and caveats: In roughly 60% of donors, memory CD4+ clonotypes crossrecognized SARS-CoV-2 and at least one common cold coronavirus spike.

Before the COVID-19 pandemic, during about 2011-2019, CD4+ T cells were taken from unexposed donors. Isolation of CD4+ T cells took place after nine to ten days in culture. Unexposed-donor CD4+ T cells were probed with SARS-CoV-2 S/N and four cold-coronavirus spikes, cells permitting. Half the medium was replaced with IL-2 medium on days 3 and 7. Trimming shortened V by 0 bases and J by 2 bases, and 9 bases separated the two germline ends. The CDR3 consists of 16 residues. The V gene's germline CDR1 is SGHRS and CDR2 YFSETQ. This clonotype was obtained from a human donor in good health. Sequencing was performed on CD4+ T cells from PBMCs, cultured in vitro. The chain links TRBV5-1 to TRBJ2-6, with D perhaps matching TRBD1 (6 bases). CDR3 sequence (DNA): TGCGCCAGCAGCTTGGAGGCAGGGGCTGGGGCCAACGTCCTGACTTTC. It codes for CASSLEAGAGANVLTF.